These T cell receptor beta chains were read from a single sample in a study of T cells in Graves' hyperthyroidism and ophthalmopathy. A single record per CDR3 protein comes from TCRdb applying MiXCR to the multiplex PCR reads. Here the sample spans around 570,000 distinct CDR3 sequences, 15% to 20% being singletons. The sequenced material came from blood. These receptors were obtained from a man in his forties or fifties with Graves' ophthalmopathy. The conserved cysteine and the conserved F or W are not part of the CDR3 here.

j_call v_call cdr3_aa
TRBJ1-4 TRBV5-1 ASSLTATHEKLF
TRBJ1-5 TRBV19 ASSETGLQPQH
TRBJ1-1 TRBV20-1 SATRTAVGEAF
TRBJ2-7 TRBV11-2 ASSSLKDRPREQY
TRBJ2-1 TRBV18 ASSPPRMGYNEQF
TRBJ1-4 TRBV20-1 SAVGTTNEKLF
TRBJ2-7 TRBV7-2 ASSLGLAGFEQY
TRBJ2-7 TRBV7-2 ASSYRTEYEQY
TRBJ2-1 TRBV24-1 ATSDLKRGSSYNEQF
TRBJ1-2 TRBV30 AWGMGDGGYT
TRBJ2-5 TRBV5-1 ASSLGWGNQETQY
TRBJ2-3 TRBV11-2 ASSLFGGDTDTQY
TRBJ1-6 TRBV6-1 ASSEALASGPPLH
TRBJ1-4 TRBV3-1 ASSQGLHLF
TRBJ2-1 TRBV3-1 ASSQDLTSEQF
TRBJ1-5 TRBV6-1 ASSRQGLGNQPQH
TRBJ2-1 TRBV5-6 ASSPGGFRTGNEQF
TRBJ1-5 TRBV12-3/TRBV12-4 ASSARGRNQPQH
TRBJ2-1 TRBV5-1 ASSPQGPDEQF
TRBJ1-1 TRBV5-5 ASSVTRGPNTEAF
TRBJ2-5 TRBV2 ASNLIQETQY
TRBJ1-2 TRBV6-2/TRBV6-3 ASSYRRTAGANYGYT
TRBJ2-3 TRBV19 ATRTSGRDTQY
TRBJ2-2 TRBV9 ASSATAPGTNTGELF
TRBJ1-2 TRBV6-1 ASSLDGRGYGYT
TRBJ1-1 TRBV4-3 ASSQVGGLGLEAF
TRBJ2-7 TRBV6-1 ASSLGQPSYEQY
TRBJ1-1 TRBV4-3 ASSSNWGTEAF
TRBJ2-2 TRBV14 ASSSAGTNTGELF
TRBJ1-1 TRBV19 ASTETGDLGTEAF
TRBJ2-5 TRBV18 ASSGQKETQY
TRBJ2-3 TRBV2 ASRVTTWTATHTDTQY
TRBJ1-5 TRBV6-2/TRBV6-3 ASSSREPGNQPQH
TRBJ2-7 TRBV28 ATQGDRHNAQTYEQY
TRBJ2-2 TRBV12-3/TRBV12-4 ASSWGLAGAGELF
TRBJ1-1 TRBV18 ASSQGENTEAF
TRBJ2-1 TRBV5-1 ASSFVQGEQF